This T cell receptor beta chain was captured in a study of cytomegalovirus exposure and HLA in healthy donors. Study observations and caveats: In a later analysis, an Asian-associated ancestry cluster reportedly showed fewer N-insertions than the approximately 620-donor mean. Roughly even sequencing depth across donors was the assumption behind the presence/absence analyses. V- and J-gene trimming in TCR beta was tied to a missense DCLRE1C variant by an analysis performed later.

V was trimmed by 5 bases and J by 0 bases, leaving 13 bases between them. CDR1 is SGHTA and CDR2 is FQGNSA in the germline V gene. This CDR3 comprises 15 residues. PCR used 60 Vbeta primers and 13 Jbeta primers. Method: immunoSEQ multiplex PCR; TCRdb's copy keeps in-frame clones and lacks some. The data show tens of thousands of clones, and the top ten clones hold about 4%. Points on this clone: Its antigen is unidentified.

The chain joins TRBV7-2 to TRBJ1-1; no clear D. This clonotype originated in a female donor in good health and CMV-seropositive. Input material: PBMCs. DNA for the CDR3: TGTGCCAGCAGCCCCTCGGGGTCCATGAACACTGAAGCTTTCTTT. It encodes CASSPSGSMNTEAFF.